Below are 11 T cell receptor beta chains sequenced from a single sample in a study of CD8 T cells in Susac syndrome. The authors reverse transcribed roughly 0.5 to 1 ug RNA with random hexamers. TCRdb itself ran the immunoSEQ multiplex PCR reads through MiXCR, one entry per CDR3 protein. In the table there are approximately 140,000 distinct CDR3 sequences, 94% of which are singletons. Specimen: CD8+ T cells from PBMCs. The receptors come from a human donor in good health.

The gene calls are TRBV5-6 and TRBJ1-1; 7 bases match TRBD1. CDR1 and CDR2 from the germline V gene are SGHDT and YYEEEE. CDR3 length equals 14 residues. Trimming cost V 0 bases and J 5 bases; bases outside gene matches: 4. Here the CDR3 reads CASSLAIQGTEAFF. The DNA of the CDR3 is TGTGCCAGCAGCTTGGCCATACAGGGGACTGAAGCTTTCTTT.

CDR3 in DNA: TGCAGCGTTACCGGACAGGGGGACCAAGAGACCCAGTACTTC. Its translation: CSVTGQGDQETQYF. The chain links TRBV29-1 to TRBJ2-5, with 10 bases matching TRBD1. CDR3 length equals 14 residues. The germline CDR1 and CDR2 sequences are SQVTM and ANQGSEA. The ends lost 5 bases at V and 0 bases at J; junction bases unmatched: 3.

The rearrangement uses TRBV27 and TRBJ1-1, with D perhaps TRBD1 (6 bases). This CDR3 comprises 12 residues. V lost 9 bases, J lost 1 base, and 9 bases lay in between. The germline V gene has CDR1 MNHEY and CDR2 SMNVEV (reference sequence). The CDR3 protein is CASTTGNTEAFF. The CDR3 DNA follows: TGTGCCAGTACGACAGGGAACACTGAAGCTTTCTTT.

The chain uses TRBV29-1 and TRBJ2-2; D gene uncertain. This CDR3 is 12 amino acids long. The germline gives CDR1 SQVTM, CDR2 ANQGSEA. The V gene lost 0 bases and the J gene lost 5 bases, with 4 bases spanning the gap. The CDR3 coding sequence is TGCAGCGTTGAAGAACGGACCGGGGAGCTGTTTTTT. This translates into CSVEERTGELFF.

The rearrangement links TRBV30 to TRBJ2-7; D not resolved. The length of the CDR3 is 12 residues. V lost 2 bases, J lost 4 bases, and 9 bases lay in between. The V gene's germline CDR1 is GTSNPN and CDR2 SVGIG (reference sequence). CDR3 loop: CAWSFFKYEQYF. CDR3 nucleotide sequence: TGTGCCTGGAGTTTCTTCAAATACGAGCAGTACTTC.

CDR3 sequence reads: CSVDSQQNTGELFF. CDR3 in DNA: TGCAGCGTTGATTCCCAGCAGAACACCGGGGAGCTGTTTTTT. The chain combines TRBV29-1 with TRBJ2-2; D gene uncertain. The germline V gene encodes CDR1 SQVTM and CDR2 ANQGSEA. CDR3 size: 14 residues. Deletions cut 3 bases from V and 1 base from J, with 9 bases between.

The gene calls are TRBV20-1 and TRBJ2-1; 8 bases are shared with TRBD2. The CDR3 contains 15 residues. V lost 3 bases, J lost 0 bases, and 4 bases stayed unmatched. Per germline, CDR1 DFQATT and CDR2 SNEGSKA (reference sequence). In nucleotides, the CDR3 is TGCAGTGCTAGCCAAAGCGGGAGCTCCTACAATGAGCAGTTCTTC. As protein: CSASQSGSSYNEQFF.

The chain is built from TRBV29-1 and TRBJ2-2; 9 nucleotides line up with TRBD1. V dropped 7 bases and J dropped 3; count of bases not matched to a gene: 0. CDR1 is SQVTM and CDR2 is ANQGSEA in the germline V gene. There are 12 residues in the CDR3. The CDR3 loop is CSGTGDTGELFF. CDR3 bases: TGCAGCGGGACAGGGGACACCGGGGAGCTGTTTTTT.

The chain recombines TRBV12-3 or TRBV12-4 with TRBJ1-1, with D hard to call. With 6 bases removed from V and 6 bases from J, the gap between germline ends came to 11 bases. The CDR3 runs 12 residues. The CDR3 DNA is TGTGCCAGCAGCCCAGTTACAGCTGAAGCTTTCTTT. Translation gives CASSPVTAEAFF.

This clonotype has only a few counts. The gene calls are TRBV6-2 or TRBV6-3 and TRBJ2-6; D gene unclear. The ends were cut back, 8 bases at V and 1 base at J, with 0 bases in the middle. There are 11 residues in the CDR3. Germline lookup yields CDR1 MNHEY and CDR2 SVGEGT. The CDR3 DNA is TGTGCCAGCTCTGGGGCCAACGTCCTGACTTTC. It specifies CASSGANVLTF.

The CDR3 reads CASSQVLWGAKEEAFF. The DNA for the CDR3 is TGCGCCAGCAGCCAAGTGTTATGGGGGGCGAAGGAAGAAGCTTTCTTT. This chain joins TRBV4-3 and TRBJ1-1; D may be TRBD1 (6 bases). Germline-derived CDR1 and CDR2 are LGHNA and YSLEER. Trimming left V 1 base short and J 8 bases short, with 20 bases between. CDR3 length: 16 residues.